Below, 20 T cell receptor beta chains from the same sample are listed, as sequenced in a study of T cells expressing NK-cell markers. TCRdb reprocessed the 5' RACE reads; each CDR3 protein has one entry and no DNA is given. The table counts roughly 380,000 distinct CDR3 sequences; under 6.5% lies in the top ten. The sample taken for sequencing was blood T cells: a sorted CD56 or NKG2C T cell subset, CD4+ or CD8+ T cells, or bulk PBMC T cells (not recorded which). These receptors were obtained from a man aged 18-70 years in good health.

V usage is TRBV5-1 and J usage is TRBJ1-6; TCRdb names TRBD1, which stays unverified in the absence of DNA. This CDR3 is 15 amino acids long. Germline values: CDR1 SGHRS, CDR2 YFSETQ. The CDR3 protein is CASSSAQGSGSPLHF.

The rearrangement links TRBV5-1 to TRBJ2-5; with no DNA, the TCRdb D assignment of TRBD1 cannot be verified. This CDR3 region has 14 residues. Looked up from germline, CDR1 is SGHRS and CDR2 is YFSETQ. The CDR3 sequence: CASSLGQGAVGQYF.

The genes are TRBV14 and TRBJ1-5. Germline CDR1 SGHDN, CDR2 FVKESK. CDR3 length: 20 residues. The CDR3 sequence: CASSQDRAEPKRHSNQPQHF.

The chain combines TRBV20-1 with TRBJ1-5. CDR3 length: 12 amino acids. The germline gives CDR1 DFQATT, CDR2 SNEGSKA (reference sequence). The CDR3 is CSATEPGGPQHF.

The J gene is TRBJ2-1, the V gene TRBV7-2. The CDR3 loop spans 15 amino acids. CDR1 is SGHTA, CDR2 FQGNSA, per germline. The CDR3 sequence: CASSSRVGLNNEQFF.

This rearrangement joins TRBV20-1 to TRBJ2-3; TCRdb lists TRBD2, though no DNA is available to test this call. This CDR3 region has 15 residues. CDR1 and CDR2 from the germline V gene are DFQATT and SNEGSKA (reference sequence). The CDR3 is CSARRDSTFTDTQYF.

The V and J genes are TRBV10-3 and TRBJ2-3; lacking DNA, the TRBD2 call made by TCRdb goes unchecked. The CDR3 runs to 15 residues. CDR1 is ENHRY, CDR2 SYGVKD, per germline. CDR3 sequence reads: CAISEGGGKADTQYF.

This sequence joins TRBV10-3 and TRBJ2-1; TCRdb selects TRBD1, and the lack of DNA leaves this call unchecked. Per the germline V gene, CDR1 is ENHRY and CDR2 is SYGVKD. CDR3 length: 18 amino acids. CDR3 sequence: CAISDSTGTQEGYNEQFF.

The CDR3 loop reads CASSVRTASSTDTQYF. The gene calls are TRBV5-1 and TRBJ2-3. The CDR3 length is 16 residues. Per germline, CDR1 SGHRS and CDR2 YFSETQ.

The chain links TRBV27 to TRBJ1-2. Germline CDR1 is MNHEY and CDR2 is SMNVEV (reference sequence). CDR3 size: 15 residues. CDR3 region: CASSLQGWAGYGYTF.

The chain is built from TRBV19 and TRBJ1-5. The CDR3 length is 16 residues. Germline-derived CDR1 and CDR2 are LNHDA and SQIVND (reference sequence). The CDR3: CASSSGDRGNNQPQHF.

This chain links TRBV28 with TRBJ2-7. Germline V gene lookup returns CDR1 MDHEN and CDR2 SYDVKM. The CDR3 contains 15 residues. The CDR3 spells CVSSFWGNPSYEQYF.

This chain joins TRBV28 and TRBJ1-6; TCRdb's D gene call, TRBD1, goes unchecked for lack of DNA. From germline, CDR1 is MDHEN and CDR2 SYDVKM. This CDR3 has 16 amino acids. CDR3 amino acids: CASRVRVTSYNSPLHF.

The chain employs TRBV6-5 and TRBJ2-3. CDR1 MNHEY and CDR2 SVGAGI come from the germline V gene. CDR3 length: 16 residues. This CDR3 reads CASSYSVLAGTDTQYF.

The CDR3 region is CASRREGGINGYTF. The genes are TRBV27 and TRBJ1-2. Germline V gene data show CDR1 as MNHEY and CDR2 as SMNVEV (reference sequence). The CDR3 length is 14 residues.

The rearrangement joins TRBV5-1 to TRBJ2-5; TCRdb returns TRBD1, unconfirmable since there is no DNA. CDR1 is SGHRS, CDR2 YFSETQ, per germline. This CDR3 contains 14 residues. The CDR3 sequence is CASSSRILQETQYF.

This chain links TRBV5-6 with TRBJ2-7; the TRBD2 assignment by TCRdb is unverifiable without DNA. Per the germline V gene, CDR1 is SGHDT and CDR2 is YYEEEE. CDR3 length: 13 amino acids. This CDR3 reads CASSGTDTYEQYF.

This rearrangement joins TRBV2 to TRBJ2-5; TCRdb's D gene call, TRBD2, goes unchecked for lack of DNA. The germline gives CDR1 SNHLY, CDR2 FYNNEI. The CDR3 length is 15 residues. This CDR3 is CASSVGLAVIETQYF.

The rearrangement uses TRBV11-2 and TRBJ1-2; TCRdb indicates TRBD1, and absent DNA this call remains unverified. There are 17 residues in the CDR3. CDR1 and CDR2 (germline): SGHAT, FQNNGV. CDR3: CASSPMIHPGSNYGYTF. Filled out from reference TRBV11-2 and TRBJ1-2, the complete variable domain reads EAGVAQSPRYKIIEKRQSVAFWCNPISGHATLYWYQQILGQGPKLLIQFQNNGVVDDSQLPKDRFSAERLKGVDSTLKIQPAKLEDSAVYLCASSPMIHPGSNYGYTFGSGTRLTVV.

The chain has TRBV15 and TRBJ2-1; TCRdb's D call of TRBD1 is untestable without DNA. Germline V lookup: CDR1 LNHNV, CDR2 YYDKDF (reference sequence). CDR3 size: 15 residues. The CDR3 loop reads CATSSAGLRGREQFF. The variable domain in full, completed from reference TRBV15 and TRBJ2-1, reads DAMVIQNPRYQVTQFGKPVTLSCSQTLNHNVMYWYQQKSSQAPKLLFHYYDKDFNNEADTPDNFQSRRPNTSFCFLDIRSPGLGDTAMYLCATSSAGLRGREQFFGPGTRLTVL.